This T cell receptor (beta chain) derives from a study of regulatory T cells in long-lasting Graves disease. Study observations and caveats: Persistent disease preferred TRBV28, TRBJ1-2 and TRBJ2-5.

This CDR3 comprises 12 residues. V was trimmed by 4 bases and J by 4 bases, leaving 10 bases between them. Per germline, CDR1 SQVTM and CDR2 ANQGSEA. The sample holds a few counts of this clonotype. Its target is not known. The time point denotes: persistent/refractory GD, antithyroid drugs over 5 years with positive TRAb. Making the TCR library involved RNA that had been extracted from PBMCs. Construction of the TCR beta libraries employed iRepertoire HTBI primers in conjunction with Arm-PCR of CDR3 regions. Authors' analysis steps: Across samples, roughly 64 TRBV and some 13 TRBJ segments were found. MiXCR, run by TCRdb on the multiplex PCR reads, gives a single entry per CDR3 protein. Here the V and J calls rest on TCRdb's processing, not on the authors' analysis. The profile covers approximately 500,000 distinct CDR3 sequences, with 20% to 25% appearing a single time and approximately 6.4% taken by the ten largest.

Here the sequenced sample was peripheral blood mononuclear cells (PBMCs), taken when the disease was refractory, from a patient treated with antithyroid drugs. V is TRBV29-1 and J is TRBJ1-2; D uncertain. The sequence was collected from a female donor with Graves disease. The CDR3 nucleotides read TGCAGCGTTGGGCAGCCATCCTATGGCTACACCTTC. Translating it yields CSVGQPSYGYTF.